The source of this TCR beta chain is a study of blood T cell repertoires in COVID-19 (dated by TCRdb to 2019 to 2021). Concerning the study at large: Samples from collaborators originated in the United States, Italy and Spain and spanned both the acute and convalescent phases of COVID-19. The material from the prospective study consisted of cDNA or gDNA derived from T cells, B-cell-depleted T cells, or PBMCs. Subjects who had been exposed to COVID-19, were actively infected with it, or had recovered from it provided the deeply sampled blood TCRbeta repertoires that made up the dataset. A freely available public database, intended as a resource for researchers studying the immune response to SARS-CoV-2, is where the repertoires were released. The samples were drawn from the first 160 participants of the ongoing ImmuneRACE study and from 1,254 subjects provided by 6 global collaborators. Sample metadata almost always included a de-identified subject ID, COVID-19 status, age in years and sex. Where available, HLA class I and class II types were obtained from metadata supplied by the sample provider rather than from assay-based typing.

The full study reports these points: Clinical and demographic metadata were provided uncurated, with the amount varying by source and participant.

The V end gives up 6 bases and the J end 4 bases, leaving 8 bases in the junction not matched to a gene. Counted from cysteine to phenylalanine, this CDR3 has 14 amino acids. The DNA shown is the 42-base CDR3, in frame from base 1. CDR1 is given as MNHEY and CDR2 as SVGAGI, both from the germline V gene. Participants in the prospective study were enrolled through a virtual design, were aged roughly 18 to 100 years, and lived in about two dozen United States geographic areas. To assign participants to cohorts, the prospective study relied on clinical history that participants themselves reported in a screening survey and a study questionnaire. ImmuneRACE Cohort 3 recovered participants were defined by two consecutive negative NP/OP PCR tests, healthcare professional clearance, or symptom resolution. In the prospective study, mobile phlebotomists collected whole blood, serum and a nasopharyngeal or oropharyngeal swab from each participant. Prospective study participants could optionally give additional blood draws and questionnaires over a roughly two-month period. Prospective study blood samples were shipped either frozen or at room temperature before DNA extraction.

A note on this clone: Its antigen remains unidentified. The sample holds no much larger clone one base away, and base qualities are not on file.

The immunoSEQ Assay, a bias-controlled multiplex PCR, was used to amplify TCRbeta CDR3 regions from genomic DNA. As for the authors' bioinformatics: Nucleated cell counts per sample were estimated from amplification of reference gene primers within the assay. To quantify the absolute abundance of each unique TCRbeta CDR3 rearrangement, sequence reads were collapsed and filtered. For each sample, productive Simpson clonality was calculated as the square root of Simpson's diversity index across productive rearrangements. The table comes from immuneACCESS by way of TCRdb, which keeps in-frame sequences with V and J called. Part of the clones is missing from these tables; in studies checked, under half for an unresolved V gene and the rest for unknown reasons. Clonal size and the V and J genes are those of that table, whereas D and trimming came from the DNA. The sample data list a few hundred thousand clones, and 75% to 90% of these were observed just once. 1.2% of the sample is held by the ten biggest clonotypes.

The sequenced sample consisted of PBMCs or T cells enriched from blood (not recorded which). This sequence was found in a man aged 30-40 years who had recovered from COVID-19. The chain is assembled from TRBV6-5 and TRBJ2-7; 8 nucleotides in the junction match TRBD1. Here the CDR3 is given as CASRRRDRTYEQYF. The DNA reads TGTGCCAGCAGACGCAGGGACAGGACATACGAGCAGTACTTC.